A single sample is the source of the 26 T cell receptor beta chains below, sequenced in a study of response to subunit inactivated influenza vaccine. TCRdb reanalysed the RT-PCR reads using MiXCR and keeps one entry per CDR3 protein. The sample records about 580,000 distinct CDR3 sequences, 14% being singletons. Sequenced material: PBMCs from blood, taken 11 to 12 days after vaccination. Every receptor here comes from a man in his fifties or sixties who received an inactivated influenza vaccine.

This clonotype has a handful of counts. The chain combines TRBV7-8 with TRBJ2-2; no reliable D call. This CDR3 comprises 14 residues. V lost 1 base and J lost 6, with 9 bases in between. Germline V CDR1 and CDR2: SGHVS, FQNEAQ. This chain's CDR3 is CASSLGPASGELFF. The CDR3 DNA follows: TGTGCCAGCAGCTTAGGGCCCGCCTCCGGGGAGCTGTTTTTT. Together with reference TRBV7-8 and TRBJ2-2, the CDR3 gives the full variable domain: GAGVSQSPRYKVAKRGQDVALRCDPISGHVSLFWYQQALGQGPEFLTYFQNEAQLDKSGLPSDRFFAERPEGSVSTLKIQRTQQEDSAVYLCASSLGPASGELFFGEGSRLTVL.

This clonotype was counted between two and nine times. This chain joins TRBV11-1 and TRBJ2-1, with 15 bases that match TRBD2. In germline, CDR1 is SGHAT, CDR2 FQDESV (reference sequence). V was pared by 5 bases and J by 4 bases, with 9 bases of the junction left unmatched. CDR3 size: 18 residues. CDR3 residues: CASSTQGLAGGRYNEQFF. CDR3 DNA: TGTGCCAGCAGCACTCAGGGACTAGCGGGAGGTCGGTACAATGAGCAGTTCTTC. Full variable domain (outside the CDR3, taken from reference TRBV11-1 and TRBJ2-1): EAEVAQSPRYKITEKSQAVAFWCDPISGHATLYWYRQILGQGPELLVQFQDESVVDDSQLPKDRFSAERLKGVDSTLKIQPAELGDSAMYLCASSTQGLAGGRYNEQFFGPGTRLTVL.

The rearrangement links TRBV20-1 to TRBJ2-5; a possible D gene is TRBD2 (6 bases). From germline, CDR1 is DFQATT and CDR2 SNEGSKA (reference sequence). With 4 bases removed from V and 3 bases from J, the gap between germline ends came to 18 bases. CDR3 size: 15 residues. The CDR3 spells CSAKAPLEGKETQYF. Here the CDR3 DNA reads TGCAGTGCTAAGGCCCCTCTGGAGGGCAAAGAGACCCAGTACTTC.

This clonotype was counted a few times. This chain joins TRBV29-1 and TRBJ2-2; tentatively, D is TRBD2 (6 bases). The germline V and J ends were trimmed by 1 base and 3 bases, with 15 bases remaining between them. CDR1 and CDR2 from the germline V gene are SQVTM and ANQGSEA. The CDR3 totals 16 residues. The CDR3 DNA is TGCAGCGTTGAAGTGGGGGGACTGGCCTACACCGGGGAGCTGTTTTTT. It translates to CSVEVGGLAYTGELFF.

This sequence joins TRBV7-2 and TRBJ2-3; D is possibly TRBD2 (5 bases). CDR3 length equals 16 residues. Germline CDR1 and CDR2: SGHTA and FQGNSA. Trimming shortened V by 0 bases and J by 0 bases, and 10 bases separated the two germline ends. CDR3: CASSLARGPSTDTQYF. The CDR3 nucleotides read TGTGCCAGCAGCTTAGCTAGAGGGCCTAGCACAGATACGCAGTATTTT.

The genes are TRBV10-3 and TRBJ1-5, with 11 nucleotides matching TRBD1. The ends lost 6 bases at V and 5 bases at J; junction bases unmatched: 0. This CDR3 is 13 amino acids long. Germline-derived CDR1 and CDR2 are ENHRY and SYGVKD. The CDR3 sequence is CAIRGQGDQPQHF. CDR3 nucleotide sequence: TGTGCCATCAGGGGACAGGGGGATCAGCCCCAGCATTTT.

This rearrangement joins TRBV20-1 to TRBJ2-7; 7 nucleotides agree with TRBD1. The CDR3 consists of 15 residues. Losses at the gene ends were 6 bases for V and 3 bases for J; bases not matched to a gene: 14. CDR1 and CDR2 from the germline V gene are DFQATT and SNEGSKA (reference sequence). DNA for the CDR3: TGCAGTGCCAAGAGACCGGGACAGCCTGACTACGAGCAGTACTTC. It codes for CSAKRPGQPDYEQYF.

The rearrangement joins TRBV7-2 to TRBJ2-3, with a tentative D call TRBD2 (5 bases). The CDR3 sequence is 16 residues long. Germline V lookup: CDR1 SGHTA, CDR2 FQGNSA. The V end was cut by 1 base, the J end by 2 bases, with 13 bases between. Here the CDR3 DNA reads TGTGCCAGCAGCTTAGTTGCGGGTTCTCCCACAGATACGCAGTATTTT. Encoded protein: CASSLVAGSPTDTQYF.

The genes are TRBV4-3 and TRBJ1-2; 8 nucleotides align to TRBD1. The CDR3 sequence is 16 residues long. Germline V gene data show CDR1 as LGHNA and CDR2 as YSLEER. Trimming removed 3 bases from V and 4 bases from J; junction bases left unmatched: 10. The CDR3 sequence is CASSQLTAGTGYGYTF. The CDR3 nucleotides read TGCGCCAGCAGCCAGTTAACTGCCGGGACAGGCTATGGCTACACCTTC.

J is TRBJ2-3 and V is TRBV20-1; possible D gene TRBD1, 5 bases. The CDR3 loop spans 15 amino acids. Germline V gene data show CDR1 as DFQATT and CDR2 as SNEGSKA (reference sequence). V lost 1 base, J lost 10 bases, and 21 bases lay in between. CDR3 DNA sequence: TGCAGTGCTAGAGCCGGAAAGGGCCGGTTAGGGGCGCAGTATTTT. Protein product: CSARAGKGRLGAQYF.

V gene TRBV12-3 or TRBV12-4 combines with J gene TRBJ2-7; 9 positions agree with TRBD2. This CDR3 contains 17 residues. The V and J ends lost 6 bases and 0 bases, in that order; junction bases with no gene match: 12. The CDR3 spells CASRPGTSRPHSYEQYF. In DNA form, the CDR3 reads TGTGCCAGCAGGCCCGGGACTAGCCGGCCCCACTCCTACGAGCAGTACTTC.

As regards this clonotype: A much larger clone differs by one base, so this may be a read error. This sequence joins TRBV5-1 and TRBJ2-3, with D possibly called TRBD1 or TRBD2 (5 bases each). In germline, CDR1 is SGHRS, CDR2 YFSETQ. CDR3 length: 14 amino acids. DNA for the CDR3: TGCGCCAGCAGCTTAGCGGTACCCACAGGTACGCAGTATTTT. It encodes CASSLAVPTGTQYF.

This clonotype was picked up a small number of times. The V call is TRBV28, the J call TRBJ2-1, with D hard to call. With 6 bases removed from V and 0 bases from J, the gap between germline ends came to 15 bases. The CDR3 spans 16 residues. Per the germline V gene, CDR1 is MDHEN and CDR2 is SYDVKM. The CDR3 reads CASSSDVPSSYNEQFF. The CDR3 nucleotides are TGTGCCAGCAGCTCGGACGTTCCGAGCTCCTACAATGAGCAGTTCTTC.

This clonotype occurred a few times. J is TRBJ2-5 and V is TRBV9, with D unclear. Germline assignment: CDR1 SGDLS and CDR2 YYNGEE. Trimming took off 1 base at V and 3 bases at J, with 16 bases between the two ends. The CDR3 loop spans 16 amino acids. The CDR3 sequence: CASSVSRVSTEETQYF. DNA of the CDR3: TGTGCCAGCAGCGTAAGTAGGGTCAGCACCGAAGAGACCCAGTACTTC.

This chain joins TRBV9 and TRBJ2-1, with D perhaps TRBD2 (5 bases). The germline gives CDR1 SGDLS, CDR2 YYNGEE. V was pared by 4 bases and J by 5 bases, with 19 bases between. This CDR3 spans 16 amino acids. Here the CDR3 DNA reads TGTGCCAGCAGCCCACTCGGAGGTCTGTCAAACAATGAGCAGTTCTTC. It translates to CASSPLGGLSNNEQFF.

The rearrangement uses TRBV2 and TRBJ2-1, with a tentative D call TRBD2 (6 bases). The V gene's germline CDR1 is SNHLY and CDR2 FYNNEI. V was cut by 1 base and J by 12 bases, with 7 bases left in between. The CDR3 extends over 11 amino acids. The CDR3 sequence: CASSEDGGQFF. As DNA, the CDR3 is TGTGCCAGCAGTGAAGACGGGGGGCAGTTCTTC.

This clonotype was seen a handful of times. In DNA form, the CDR3 reads TGCAGCGTCCAATTAGGGGGCAGAGACATTCAGTACTTC. Residues: CSVQLGGRDIQYF. The rearrangement links TRBV29-1 to TRBJ2-4, with TRBD1 matching 7 bases. The CDR3 extends over 13 amino acids. The V gene's germline CDR1 is SQVTM and CDR2 ANQGSEA. V was clipped by 6 bases and J by 8 bases; unmatched bases: 10.

This clonotype was seen only a few times. The V gene is TRBV7-8, the J gene TRBJ2-7; 12 positions match TRBD2. Looked up from germline, CDR1 is SGHVS and CDR2 is FQNEAQ. The CDR3 has 16 residues. V gave up 1 base and J gave up 0 bases; unmatched junction bases: 1. This chain's CDR3 is CASSLEGLAGSYEQYF. For the CDR3, the DNA is TGTGCCAGCAGCTTAGAGGGACTAGCGGGCTCCTACGAGCAGTACTTC.

Many counts were recorded for this clonotype. The J gene is TRBJ2-7, the V gene TRBV12-3 or TRBV12-4, with 7 bases that match TRBD1. V shed 3 bases, J shed 2 bases, and the junction held 1 base outside the gene matches. The CDR3 covers 13 residues. The CDR3 protein is CASSLDRTYEQYF. The DNA for the CDR3 is TGTGCCAGCAGTTTGGACAGGACCTACGAGCAGTACTTC.

The chain combines TRBV30 with TRBJ2-5, with D perhaps TRBD1 (6 bases). CDR1 and CDR2 (germline): GTSNPN, SVGIG (reference sequence). The length of the CDR3 is 13 residues. Between the trimmed V and J ends, which lost 5 bases and 1 base, there was a span of 11 bases. The CDR3 region is CAWEQGFQETQYF. The CDR3, as DNA: TGTGCCTGGGAACAGGGATTCCAAGAGACCCAGTACTTC.

The chain is built from TRBV7-9 and TRBJ2-7; D remains unclear. CDR3 length: 13 amino acids. Germline assignment: CDR1 SEHNR and CDR2 FQNEAQ (reference sequence). V was pared by 4 bases and J by 7 bases, with 14 bases between. The CDR3 here is CASSSPSLGEQYF. The CDR3 DNA is TGTGCCAGCAGCTCCCCGTCATTGGGGGAGCAGTACTTC. Full variable domain (remainder filled in from reference TRBV7-9 and TRBJ2-7): DTGVSQNPRHKITKRGQNVTFRCDPISEHNRLYWYRQTLGQGPEFLTYFQNEAQLEKSRLLSDRFSAERPKGSFSTLEIQRTEQGDSAMYLCASSSPSLGEQYFGPGTRLTVT.

The rearrangement joins TRBV20-1 to TRBJ2-7; D is ambiguous. Trimming removed 1 base at V and 0 bases at J, with 16 bases between. CDR3 length: 16 residues. Germline V lookup: CDR1 DFQATT, CDR2 SNEGSKA (reference sequence). The CDR3 DNA sequence: TGCAGTGCTAGAGGGAAAGGCCGTGGAAGCTCCTACGAGCAGTACTTC. Its protein product is CSARGKGRGSSYEQYF.

The table lists this clonotype with many counts. The chain recombines TRBV20-1 with TRBJ1-2; 10 nucleotides align to TRBD1. The CDR3 has 14 amino acids. V dropped 0 bases and J dropped 4; count of bases not matched to a gene: 2. Germline loops: CDR1 DFQATT, CDR2 SNEGSKA (reference sequence). The CDR3 bases are TGCAGTGCTAGAGATGGGACAGGGGCCTATGGCTACACCTTC. Protein sequence: CSARDGTGAYGYTF.

The genes are TRBV5-1 and TRBJ1-2, with a possible D match to TRBD1 (6 bases). The CDR3 runs 15 residues. Germline V lookup: CDR1 SGHRS, CDR2 YFSETQ. Trimming cost V 4 bases and J 1 base, with 14 bases left between them. CDR3 coding DNA: TGCGCCAGCAGCCCCGACCGGGACATTAACTATGGCTACACCTTC. Amino acid sequence: CASSPDRDINYGYTF.

V gene TRBV12-3 or TRBV12-4 combines with J gene TRBJ1-1; 10 bases match TRBD1. Trimming at V came to 5 bases and at J to 5 bases, leaving 8 bases not matched to a gene. The CDR3 is 15 amino acids. In DNA, the CDR3 is TGTGCCAGCAGTCTTACCGGGACAGGGGTGACTGAAGCTTTCTTT. Amino acids: CASSLTGTGVTEAFF.

This clonotype was detected a few times. The chain carries TRBV12-3 or TRBV12-4 and TRBJ2-1; a possible D gene is TRBD2 (5 bases). V lost 3 bases, J lost 6 bases, and 15 bases lay in between. The CDR3 covers 15 residues. The CDR3 nucleotides read TGTGCCAGCAGTTTGGGCGGGCAACGTTCCAATGAGCAGTTCTTC. This codes for CASSLGGQRSNEQFF.